This TCR beta chain was observed in a study of identifying expanded T cells in peripheral blood. Study-wide results and limits: Approximately 1.1 clones differed between technical replicates, versus approximately 17 and 20 over time. Variance in clone template counts between two-week samples significantly increased with total template count across all healthy donors.

Here immunoSEQ multiplex PCR was the method, and the copy in TCRdb shows in-frame clones only, minus some. The sample lists 100,000 or so clones; roughly 90% were seen once. Losses at the gene ends were 3 bases for V and 6 bases for J; bases not matched to a gene: 6. Germline assignment: CDR1 MNHEY and CDR2 SMNVEV (reference sequence). The CDR3 sequence is 14 residues long. About this clone: What it binds is unknown.

Collection occurred without any documented infections or immune events in donors. The chain couples TRBV27 to TRBJ2-3, with 7 bases identical to TRBD1. The source of this sequence is a person aged 18 to 75 in good health. Material for sequencing was blood. The CDR3 loop reads CASSFNRGADTQYF. The DNA of the CDR3 is TGTGCCAGCAGTTTCAACAGGGGTGCGGATACGCAGTATTTT.